The clone carrying this T cell receptor beta chain was seen many times. Its antigen is not identified. Germline loops: CDR1 SGHRS, CDR2 YFSETQ. This CDR3 has 16 amino acids. V was trimmed by 1 base and J by 0 bases, leaving 13 bases between them. It was on clinical symptoms, serum thyroxine, TRAb, thyroid ultrasound and orbital computed tomography that diagnosis relied. Amplification from RNA transcripts yielded the TCR beta CDR3 regions. Second-round multiplex PCR followed a first-round RT-PCR using HTBI primers. TCRdb re-called the multiplex PCR reads with MiXCR, one entry per CDR3 protein. The sample yields about 400,000 distinct CDR3 sequences, roughly 15% seen once. This sample was included in a study of Graves' ophthalmopathy and Graves' hyperthyroidism. Study-level background: The authors collected peripheral blood at initial diagnosis, before any treatment. General observations from the study: Prediction of ophthalmopathy progression reached roughly 70% sensitivity and around 76% specificity. Clonotypes were expanded in thyroid at above 0.001 frequency, and most also appeared in blood.

The source of this sequence is a woman aged 18-29 years with stable Graves' hyperthyroidism. The chain recombines TRBV5-1 with TRBJ2-5; D might be TRBD1 (6 bases). The source material was peripheral blood. The CDR3 is CASSLSSDRNQETQYF. The CDR3 DNA follows: TGCGCCAGCAGCTTGAGCAGCGACAGGAACCAAGAGACCCAGTACTTC.